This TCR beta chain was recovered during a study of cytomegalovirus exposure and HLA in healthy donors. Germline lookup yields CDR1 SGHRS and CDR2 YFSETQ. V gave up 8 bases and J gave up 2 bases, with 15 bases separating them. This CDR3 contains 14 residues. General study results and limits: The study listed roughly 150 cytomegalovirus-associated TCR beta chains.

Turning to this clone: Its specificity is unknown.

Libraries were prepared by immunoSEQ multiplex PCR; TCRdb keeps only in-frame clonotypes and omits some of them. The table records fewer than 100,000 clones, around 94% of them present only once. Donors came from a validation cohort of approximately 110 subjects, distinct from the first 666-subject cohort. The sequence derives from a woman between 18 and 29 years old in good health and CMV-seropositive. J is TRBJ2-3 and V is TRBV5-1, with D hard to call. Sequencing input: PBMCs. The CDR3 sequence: CASFLEAPTDTQYF. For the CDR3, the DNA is TGCGCCAGTTTTCTTGAAGCTCCCACAGATACGCAGTATTTT.